This T cell receptor beta chain came from a study of molecular identifiers for immune sequencing clone quantification. Overall study findings and caveats: Clonotypes topping 20 RNA copies carried over 97% of effector molecules but under 1% of naive ones. Roughly 940,000 naive cells reportedly did not prevent detection of spiked Jurkat TCR RNA from one cell.

Every naive CD8 library was made from between roughly 18,000 and 1,100,000 sorted cells with 10%, 30% or 50% RNA. Sorting captured naive CD8 T cells as CD8+CD4-CCR7+CD45RA+. The CDR3 sequence is 16 residues long. V gave up 2 bases and J gave up 0 bases, with 11 bases separating them. CDR1 and CDR2 (germline): LNHDA, SQIVND (reference sequence). TCRdb re-analysed the PCR reads in MiXCR, keeping a single row per CDR3 protein. The sample consists of approximately 40,000 distinct CDR3 sequences, nearly 25% of them appearing once. This clonotype was recorded a few times. As yet, its antigen is unknown. The V gene is TRBV19, the J gene TRBJ2-1; no clear D gene. The sequence derives from a human donor in good health. Some libraries in this study had Jurkat cell RNA spiked in. Sequenced input: naive CD8+ T cells from blood, with Jurkat cell RNA spiked in. Subset indicated: FACS-sorted CD8+CD4-CCR7+CD45RA+ naive T cells. The CDR3 region has the DNA TGTGCCAGTAGTATACGACCCTTCAGCTCCTACAATGAGCAGTTCTTC. Translating it yields CASSIRPFSSYNEQFF.